One sample yielded the 20 T cell receptor beta chains listed below, sequenced in a study of blood T cell repertoires in COVID-19. Produced via immunoSEQ multiplex PCR; TCRdb's table is partial and in-frame only. The table includes some 200,000 clones, just over 85% detected once. Sequenced sample: peripheral blood. The source of these receptors is a young man with active or convalescent COVID-19.

The V and J genes are TRBV19 and TRBJ2-2; TRBD1 agrees at 7 bases. V shed 9 bases and J 7 bases; nucleotides not matched to a gene: 11. Germline assignment: CDR1 LNHDA and CDR2 SQIVND (reference sequence). This CDR3 contains 14 residues. The CDR3 sequence is CASSDRDGGGELFF. CDR3 bases: TGTGCCAGCTCAGACAGGGACGGCGGCGGGGAGCTGTTTTTT.

The genes are TRBV5-1 and TRBJ1-1; no definite D call. The CDR3 runs to 13 residues. Germline loops: CDR1 SGHRS, CDR2 YFSETQ. Deletions cut 1 base from V and 7 bases from J, with 11 bases between. CDR3 sequence (DNA): TGCGCCAGCAGCTTGTGGGGAGGGAATGAAGCTTTCTTT. This translates into CASSLWGGNEAFF.

The J gene is TRBJ2-1, the V gene TRBV11-2; maybe TRBD1 (5 bases). CDR3 length: 13 amino acids. CDR1 is SGHAT, CDR2 FQNNGV, per germline. The V gene lost 5 bases and the J gene lost 7 bases, with 12 bases spanning the gap. The DNA for the CDR3 is TGTGCCAGCAGCATACTCCAGGGTAATGAGCAGTTCTTC. Translated: CASSILQGNEQFF.

A few counts support this clone. The chain recombines TRBV7-9 with TRBJ1-5; possible D gene TRBD1, 6 bases. This CDR3 is built from 14 residues. CDR1 is SEHNR, CDR2 FQNEAQ, per germline (reference sequence). Trimming cost V 5 bases and J 5 bases, with 13 bases left between them. The CDR3 region has the DNA TGTGCCAGCAGCCGACGAGGGGGAGATCAGCCCCAGCATTTT. Amino acid sequence: CASSRRGGDQPQHF.

The rearrangement uses TRBV27 and TRBJ2-7, with 10 bases that match TRBD1. The J segment lost 3 bases and the V segment lost 6 bases, leaving 5 bases of the junction unmatched. Germline V lookup: CDR1 MNHEY, CDR2 SMNVEV (reference sequence). This CDR3 region has 14 residues. The CDR3 nucleotides read TGTGCCAGCAGCACGGGACAGGGGAACTACGAGCAGTACTTC. It is translated as CASSTGQGNYEQYF.

A remark on this clone: Other DNA sequences in this specimen translate into the identical CDR3. This rearrangement joins TRBV30 to TRBJ2-3, with D possibly TRBD2 on 6 matching bases. Germline V lookup: CDR1 GTSNPN, CDR2 SVGIG (reference sequence). The CDR3 extends over 13 amino acids. The germline V and J ends were trimmed by 5 bases and 1 base, with 10 bases remaining between them. The CDR3 spells CAWSRGGTDTQYF. Here the CDR3 DNA reads TGTGCCTGGTCTCGCGGGGGCACAGATACGCAGTATTTT. The whole variable domain, remainder taken from reference TRBV30 and TRBJ2-3, is SQTIHQWPATLVQPVGSPLSLECTVEGTSNPNLYWYRQAAGRGLQLLFYSVGIGQISSEVPQNLSASRPQDRQFILSSKKLLLSDSGFYLCAWSRGGTDTQYFGPGTRLTVL.

The V gene is TRBV4-2, the J gene TRBJ2-7, with D perhaps TRBD2 (6 bases). Germline V gene sequence: CDR1 LGHNA, CDR2 YNFKEQ. This CDR3 comprises 15 residues. Trimming left V 0 bases short and J 6 bases short, with 15 bases between. The CDR3 region is CASSQDGRLVPEQYF. In DNA form, the CDR3 reads TGTGCCAGCAGCCAAGATGGACGACTAGTTCCCGAGCAGTACTTC.

The CDR3 DNA reads as TGTGCCACCAGCAGATTCGGGACAGAAAACATTCAGTACTTC. The encoded protein is CATSRFGTENIQYF. V usage is TRBV15 and J usage is TRBJ2-4, with 7 positions matching TRBD1. Trimming cost V 2 bases and J 5 bases; bases outside gene matches: 3. Germline CDR1 LNHNV, CDR2 YYDKDF (reference sequence). This CDR3 has 14 residues.

The rearrangement links TRBV3-1 (or the pseudogene TRBV3-2) to TRBJ2-1; D call uncertain. The germline CDR1 and CDR2 sequences are LGHDT and YNNKEL (reference sequence). The CDR3 loop spans 11 amino acids. V was trimmed by 6 bases and J by 4 bases, leaving 4 bases between them. CDR3 in amino acids: CASSIYNEQFF. The CDR3 DNA reads TGTGCCAGCAGTATATACAATGAGCAGTTCTTC.

The chain links TRBV4-1 to TRBJ2-3, with 7 bases identical to TRBD1. The germline V gene has CDR1 MGHRA and CDR2 YSYEKL. The CDR3 consists of 18 residues. V shed 0 bases, J shed 1 base, and the junction held 10 bases outside the gene matches. The CDR3 loop is CASSQERGLTLGTDTQYF. In nucleotides, the CDR3 is TGCGCCAGCAGCCAAGAGAGGGGGCTCACCCTTGGCACAGATACGCAGTATTTT.

CDR3 bases: TGTGCAAGTCGCGTAGACCAGAATGAGCAGTTCTTC. Translated, it gives CASRVDQNEQFF. V is TRBV12-2 and J is TRBJ2-1; no DNA check was done on the table's D call, TRBD1. TRBV12-2 is shown as a pseudogene. The CDR3 is made up of 12 amino acids.

The chain links TRBV20-1 to TRBJ2-3, with 10 bases lining up with TRBD2. From germline, CDR1 is DFQATT and CDR2 SNEGSKA (reference sequence). Trimming took 3 bases from V and 4 from J; bases not matched to a gene: 4. The CDR3 has 14 residues. CDR3 residues: CSASPLAGADTQYF. The CDR3 nucleotides read TGCAGTGCTAGTCCCCTAGCGGGAGCAGATACGCAGTATTTT.

This clone came up once. The rearrangement links TRBV19 to TRBJ2-7; 7 positions match TRBD1. The V and J ends lost 6 bases and 1 base, in that order; junction bases with no gene match: 3. Germline V lookup: CDR1 LNHDA, CDR2 SQIVND (reference sequence). This CDR3 has 13 amino acids. As DNA, the CDR3 is TGTGCCAGTAGGGGCAGGGGGTCCTACGAGCAGTACTTC. It specifies CASRGRGSYEQYF.

The chain employs TRBV5-1 and TRBJ1-4, with D tentatively TRBD1 (5 bases). The CDR3 is 14 residues long. Per the germline V gene, CDR1 is SGHRS and CDR2 is YFSETQ. The germline V and J ends were trimmed by 4 bases and 11 bases, with 18 bases remaining between them. CDR3 bases: TGCGCCAGCAGCCTCAGGGTGAGTTTGACGAAACTGTTTTTT. It yields the protein CASSLRVSLTKLFF.

For the CDR3, the DNA is TGTGCCTGGAGTGTCTCGGGAGGCCCGCAGTACTTC. Translating it yields CAWSVSGGPQYF. The chain has TRBV30 and TRBJ2-7, with TRBD2 identical over 7 bases. Trimming took 0 bases from V and 9 from J; bases not matched to a gene: 5. Germline V CDR1 and CDR2: GTSNPN, SVGIG (reference sequence). CDR3 length: 12 residues.

The table lists this clone with a count of one. V and J are TRBV27 and TRBJ1-2; TRBD1 agrees at 7 bases. CDR1 and CDR2 from the germline V gene are MNHEY and SMNVEV (reference sequence). V shed 6 bases, J shed 6 bases, and the junction held 10 bases outside the gene matches. CDR3 size: 14 residues. CDR3: CASSQTGTDNGYTF. CDR3 bases: TGTGCCAGCAGCCAAACCGGGACAGACAATGGCTACACCTTC.

DNA of the CDR3: TGCGCCAGCAGTGAGGGTCAGGGCTCCTACAATGAGCAGTTCTTC. Its protein is CASSEGQGSYNEQFF. The chain couples TRBV10-1 to TRBJ2-1; perhaps TRBD1 as D (5 bases). Trimming took 2 bases from V and 0 from J, leaving 8 bases between them. Germline V lookup: CDR1 WNHNN, CDR2 SYGVQD (reference sequence). This CDR3 is 15 amino acids long.

This chain uses TRBV28 with TRBJ1-2, with D possibly TRBD1 on 6 matching bases. Germline CDR1 MDHEN, CDR2 SYDVKM. The V and J ends lost 1 base and 4 bases respectively, with 10 bases between them. This CDR3 has 14 amino acids. The CDR3 is CASSLFLQGYGYTF. In DNA form, the CDR3 reads TGTGCCAGCAGTTTATTCCTACAGGGCTATGGCTACACCTTC.

The chain carries TRBV29-1 and TRBJ2-3; 7 bases fit TRBD1. Trimming removed 7 bases from V and 0 bases from J; junction bases left unmatched: 4. Looked up from germline, CDR1 is SQVTM and CDR2 is ANQGSEA. This CDR3 spans 13 amino acids. DNA for the CDR3: TGCAGCGGAGGGACAGCTAGCACAGATACGCAGTATTTT. Its translation: CSGGTASTDTQYF.

The chain carries TRBV11-3 and TRBJ2-3; 11 bases are shared with TRBD2. Trimming removed 4 bases from V and 2 bases from J; junction bases left unmatched: 11. The V gene's germline CDR1 is SGHNT and CDR2 YENEEA. This CDR3 region has 18 residues. DNA for the CDR3: TGTGCCAGCAGCTCCGGTCTAGCGGGAGGCGTTTTCACAGATACGCAGTATTTT. This codes for CASSSGLAGGVFTDTQYF. Complete variable domain (other parts from reference TRBV11-3 and TRBJ2-3): EAGVVQSPRYKIIEKKQPVAFWCNPISGHNTLYWYLQNLGQGPELLIRYENEEAVDDSQLPKDRFSAERLKGVDSTLKIQPAELGDSAVYLCASSSGLAGGVFTDTQYFGPGTRLTVL.